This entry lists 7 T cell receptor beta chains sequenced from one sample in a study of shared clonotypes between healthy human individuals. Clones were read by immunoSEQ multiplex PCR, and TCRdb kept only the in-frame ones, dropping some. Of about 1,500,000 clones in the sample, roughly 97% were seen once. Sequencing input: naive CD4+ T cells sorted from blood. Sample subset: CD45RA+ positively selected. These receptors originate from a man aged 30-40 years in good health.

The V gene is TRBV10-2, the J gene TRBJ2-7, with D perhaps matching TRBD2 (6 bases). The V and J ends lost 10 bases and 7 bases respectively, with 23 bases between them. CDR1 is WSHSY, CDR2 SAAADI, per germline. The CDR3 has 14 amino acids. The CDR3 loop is CATSAGTQNREQYF. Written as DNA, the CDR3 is TGCGCCACGAGTGCGGGGACCCAAAACAGGGAGCAGTACTTC.

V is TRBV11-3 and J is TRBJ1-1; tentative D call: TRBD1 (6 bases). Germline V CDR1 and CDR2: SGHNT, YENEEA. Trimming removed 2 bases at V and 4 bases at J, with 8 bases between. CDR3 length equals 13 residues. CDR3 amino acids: CASSLRGGTEAFF. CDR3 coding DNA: TGTGCCAGCAGCTTAAGAGGGGGCACTGAAGCTTTCTTT.

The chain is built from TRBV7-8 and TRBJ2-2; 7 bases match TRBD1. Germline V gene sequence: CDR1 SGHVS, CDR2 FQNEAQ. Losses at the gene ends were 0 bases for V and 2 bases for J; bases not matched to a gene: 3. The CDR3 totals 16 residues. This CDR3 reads CASSLAGQINTGELFF. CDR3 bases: TGTGCCAGCAGCTTAGCGGGACAGATAAACACCGGGGAGCTGTTTTTT.

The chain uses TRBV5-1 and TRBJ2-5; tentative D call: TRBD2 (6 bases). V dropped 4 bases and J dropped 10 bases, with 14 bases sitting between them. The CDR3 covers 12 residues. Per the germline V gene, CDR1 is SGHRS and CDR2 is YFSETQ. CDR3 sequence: CASSPGLEVQYF. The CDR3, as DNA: TGCGCCAGCAGCCCGGGACTCGAGGTCCAGTACTTC.

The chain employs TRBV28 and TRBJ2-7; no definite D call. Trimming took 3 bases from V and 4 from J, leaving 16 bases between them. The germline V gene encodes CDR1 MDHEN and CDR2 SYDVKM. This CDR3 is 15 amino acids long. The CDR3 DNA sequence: TGTGCCAGCAGTTTGGTATTTGGATCCGGGTACGAGCAGTACTTC. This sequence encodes CASSLVFGSGYEQYF.

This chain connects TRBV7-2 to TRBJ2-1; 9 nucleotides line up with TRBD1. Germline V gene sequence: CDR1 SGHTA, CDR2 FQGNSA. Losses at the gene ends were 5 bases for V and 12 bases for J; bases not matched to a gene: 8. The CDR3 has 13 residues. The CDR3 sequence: CASSRDRVEGQFF. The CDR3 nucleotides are TGTGCCAGCAGCCGGGACAGGGTTGAAGGGCAGTTCTTC.

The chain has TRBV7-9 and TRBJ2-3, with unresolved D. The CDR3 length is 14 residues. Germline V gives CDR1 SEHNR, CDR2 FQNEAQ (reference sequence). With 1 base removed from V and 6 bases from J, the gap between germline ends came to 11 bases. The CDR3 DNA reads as TGTGCCAGCAGCTTAGGCTACGACCAGGATACGCAGTATTTT. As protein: CASSLGYDQDTQYF. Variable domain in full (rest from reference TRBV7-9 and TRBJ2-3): DTGVSQNPRHKITKRGQNVTFRCDPISEHNRLYWYRQTLGQGPEFLTYFQNEAQLEKSRLLSDRFSAERPKGSFSTLEIQRTEQGDSAMYLCASSLGYDQDTQYFGPGTRLTVL.